The source of this TCR beta chain is a study of cytomegalovirus exposure and HLA in healthy donors (dated by TCRdb to 2016 to 2017). About the full investigation: According to an earlier analysis of 587 of the donors, about 170 million T cells yielded 90 million to 130 million unique TCR beta sequences and less than 300 Gb of sequence data. An early release that covered about 600 HLA-typed donors contained about 300 gigabases of sequencing data and tens of millions of unique TCR sequences. The genetic ancestry cluster associated with self-reported Caucasian donors included over 80% of the roughly 380 genotyped donors. The study aimed to test whether cataloging public T cell receptors could reveal signatures of past pathogen exposure. The T cell repertoires of around 730 subjects were profiled by immunosequencing and related to cytomegalovirus serostatus. In addition to the first cohort of around 670 subjects, a separate validation cohort of 130 or so different subjects was used. The study combined high-throughput TCR immunosequencing, statistical association of individual TCRs with disease status, and machine learning to predict cytomegalovirus infection status. A later analysis re-analyzed previously published TCR beta repertoires from roughly 600 donors and added high-resolution HLA genotyping to study TCR occurrence patterns. In the later analysis, no new phenotypic data were used to find candidate immune exposures; instead, reliance was placed on TCR beta sequences and their occurrence across donors. An earlier analysis of several hundred of the donors applied high-throughput TCR beta sequencing to assess whether each TCR beta V gene segment acted as functional or pseudogenic. Alongside the repertoire data, information on donor age, sex, ethnicity and CMV serostatus was compiled. In a later genetic analysis, genome-wide SNP genotypes for about 55% of the roughly 700 donors were used, and that subset was treated as a discovery cohort. All discovery cohort repertoires had been generated on a single sequencing platform. HLA typing covered class I and class II loci at four-digit resolution. The number of typed donors differed by locus: roughly 629-640 for A, B, C, DRB1 and DQB1; 500 to 550 for DQA1; 606 for DPA1; and some 470 for DPB1. About five DR-DQ haplotypes were treated as single units for association and clustering because of strong linkage in the cohort. Across some 400 genotyped donors of the cohort, an average of about 240,000 unique TCR beta nucleotide sequences per donor were sequenced, and approximately 17% of those sequences were non-productive.

According to the germline V gene (reference sequence), CDR1 reads LNHDA and CDR2 reads SQIVND. V lost 5 bases and J lost 0 bases; the stretch between them is 10 bases long. There are 14 amino acids in the CDR3, from cysteine to phenylalanine inclusive. The sequence is cut down to CDR3 DNA, 42 bases in frame from base 1. In total, about 650 healthy bone marrow donors made up the cohort. Cohort members were all nominally healthy when sampled, although unrecorded immune exposures were likely present. The donor was CMV seropositive and belonged to the group of 250 to 350 seropositive cohort members. Every donor gave a peripheral blood sample, and the peripheral blood mononuclear cells from that sample were used for TCR beta sequencing. Genomic DNA extraction from the blood cell samples was performed with the Qiagen DNeasy Blood Extraction Kit. The method was the immunoSEQ multiplex PCR assay. For the multiplex PCR, a mixture combining 60 forward primers for TCR Vbeta segments and 13 reverse primers for TCR Jbeta segments was used. The CDR3 region of rearranged TCR beta genes was amplified from genomic DNA with a multiplex PCR assay. On the Illumina HiSeq System, the amplified TCR beta libraries were sequenced as 87-base-pair reads. Per the original workflow: A later analysis tallied 75 million to 95 million unique TCR beta chains across the 550 to 850 repertoires, and some 12 million of those chains were shared by two or more donors. Raw reads were error-corrected and collapsed into unique sequences with a nearest-neighbor algorithm that merged closely related sequences to remove PCR and sequencing errors. CDR3 sequences were aligned to IMGT reference sequences to assign V, D and J gene segments. For a sequence to be retained, a match of at least six nucleotides to both a V gene segment and a J gene segment was required. A rearrangement was called productive if the CDR3 had no stop codons and remained in frame with V and J, and every other rearrangement was called non-productive. CDR3 was defined according to IMGT convention as the region running from the second conserved V-encoded cysteine to the conserved J-encoded phenylalanine. The earlier analysis of more than 450 of the donors excluded sequences that lacked an unambiguous match to a single V gene segment. An earlier analysis of some 500 of the donors classified V segments as functional when productive rearrangements were above 56.7% and as segregating when the standard deviation between donors was above 5%. A statistical classification framework was built for diagnosing cytomegalovirus status from the catalog of TCR beta chain sequences. In a later analysis, V and J genes were assigned by comparing TCR nucleotide sequences against IMGT/GENE-DB human TR gene sequences. Using the TCRdist pipeline, a later analysis assigned CDR3 sequences along with most-parsimonious VDJ recombination scenarios. In a later analysis, every TCR beta chain was defined by the combination of its CDR3 amino acid sequence and its V-gene family, and reads without a unique V-gene family were dropped. To address suspected cross-contamination and a sequencing artifact, a later analysis removed a few hundred highly shared, low-generation-probability nucleotide sequences. In a later analysis, a clonal expansion index was calculated for each public chain from normalized within-repertoire ranks of inferred template counts. Generation probabilities in a later analysis came from a VDJ recombination model fitted to out-of-frame rearrangements, and those results were checked against IGoR. Hypergeometric tests were used in a later analysis to score TCR-TCR, TCR-HLA and TCR-CMV co-occurrence, with a repertoire-size bias correction applied to the TCR pairs. A later analysis estimated false discovery rates by permuting HLA or CMV assignments 20 times. In a later analysis, co-occurring TCRs were grouped using DBSCAN, and TCRdist sequence similarity was added for clustering within HLA-allele-positive subsets. Repertoires with fewer than 30,000 or more than 120,000 public chains were left out of co-occurrence clustering, as were several repertoires with anomalous nucleotide sharing. This is the immuneACCESS table as TCRdb keeps it, with only in-frame sequences that have V and J called. A part of the clones is gone; compared with another copy, unresolved V genes explain less than half, and the rest is unexplained. Clone size and the V and J calls come from that table; the DNA yielded D and trimming. The sample table includes about 88,000 clones. The biggest ten clones account for 4.5% to 6.5% of the sample.

Points the paper makes about the study in general: The cohort was sequenced for TCR beta chains only, and without alpha or paired-chain data the features that could be detected were limited. The only immune exposure information available for the cohort was CMV serostatus. Because the 87-base-pair reads could not distinguish some IMGT-functional V segments, including TRBV6-2 and TRBV6-3, those segments were excluded. A further reported finding was that TCR beta sequences accurately predicted the HLA-A and HLA-B alleles for most subjects in the first cohort. Sequencing depth was assumed to be roughly uniform across donors in the presence/absence analyses, though that assumption may not hold. Because counts were too low, roughly 18 rarely observed V segments, including chromosome 9 orphons, were left out of the earlier analysis of 587 of the donors. Compared with the roughly 700-donor mean, donors in an Asian-associated ancestry cluster had fewer N-insertions in productive TCRs, according to a later genetic analysis. Strong co-occurrence of HLA alleles, especially DR and DQ, made assigning TCR associations to individual alleles difficult. The classifier was reported to diagnose cytomegalovirus status with high specificity and sensitivity in both the original cohort and the validation cohort. Correlated functional status among segregating V segments might reflect linkage disequilibrium, but an unknown experimental factor could not be ruled out. In a later genetic analysis, a missense DCLRE1C variant was associated with V-gene and J-gene trimming of TCR beta chains, and the association was replicated in an independent cohort. It was suggested by the authors that the approach could potentially be generalized to other disease states and immunological phenotypes. Most TCR sequences were observed very rarely across donors, whereas some public TCRs were present in many individuals. The sequencing pipeline was judged likely to have produced a cluster of highly shared sequence variants as a technical artifact. In vitro tests confirmed that a few of the cytomegalovirus-associated TCR beta chains recognize cytomegalovirus antigens. The study gave a list of under 200 TCR beta chains associated with cytomegalovirus. Because some donors lacked HLA typing at each locus, the association tests relied only on the typed subset. Compared with equally common non-associated chains, HLA-associated TCR beta chains in a later analysis were more clonally expanded and had lower generation probabilities. Several of the top co-occurrence clusters appeared to be linked to parvovirus B19, influenza, CMV and Epstein-Barr virus, according to a later analysis. In an earlier analysis of approximately 590 of the donors, most TCR beta V segments were observed in productive rearrangements about 87% or about 30% of the time, broadly matching IMGT annotations. A later analysis associated 15,000 to 20,000 TCR beta sequences with specific HLA alleles at a false discovery rate of 0.05. A later analysis found that most CMV-associated TCR beta chains appeared HLA-restricted, with HLA associations seemingly driven largely by CMV exposure. A later analysis found that TCR association rates varied across HLA loci, with DRB1 alleles showing the most associated TCRs and HLA-C alleles the fewest.

Turning to this clone: The specificity of this receptor is unknown.

Sequencing was done on a sample of PBMCs. The V gene is TRBV19 and the J gene is TRBJ1-1; TRBD1 could be the D gene, as 5 bases match. The sequence derives from a girl between 5 and 17 years old in good health and CMV-seropositive. The DNA reads TGTGCCAGTAGTCTCCAGACAGTGAACACTGAAGCTTTCTTT. Translated, it gives CASSLQTVNTEAFF.